A single sample gave rise to the 22 T cell receptor beta chains below, sequenced in a study of T-cell reconstitution after alpha-beta-depleted transplantation in children. Library preparation (for TCRbeta) was performed with unique molecular identifiers. TCRdb fed the PCR reads into MiXCR, producing one record per CDR3 protein. The top ten hold around 30% of the sample, which has about 980,000 distinct CDR3 sequences, around 30% seen once. This specimen consisted of PBMCs, mostly from graft donor cells, obtained 360 days after TCRalphabeta/CD19-depleted stem cell transplant. Every receptor here comes from a boy younger than two who had a stem cell transplant for SCID, so the T cells may come from the graft donor.

The chain is built from TRBV6-5 and TRBJ2-2; no clear D gene. Deletions cut 2 bases from V and 1 base from J, with 8 bases between. The CDR3 is 15 residues long. Germline CDR1 reads MNHEY; CDR2 reads SVGAGI. CDR3 residues: CASSYARQNTGELFF. As DNA, the CDR3 is TGTGCCAGCAGTTACGCGCGGCAGAACACCGGGGAGCTGTTTTTT.

The gene calls are TRBV4-1 and TRBJ2-1, with TRBD1 as a possible D gene (7 bases). Trimming took 4 bases from V and 5 from J, leaving 24 bases between them. The V gene's germline CDR1 is MGHRA and CDR2 YSYEKL. The CDR3 covers 18 residues. This CDR3 is CASSPGRGGGPRNNEQFF. Written as DNA, the CDR3 is TGCGCCAGCAGCCCCGGGAGAGGAGGGGGCCCAAGGAACAATGAGCAGTTCTTC.

V is TRBV12-3 or TRBV12-4 and J is TRBJ2-3; 11 bases map to TRBD2. Trimming cost V 7 bases and J 5 bases; bases outside gene matches: 8. The CDR3 covers 15 residues. The CDR3 DNA is TGTGCCAGCACCCCACTAGCGGGGGTGGGAGATACGCAGTATTTT. Its protein product is CASTPLAGVGDTQYF.

This chain connects TRBV29-1 to TRBJ1-1, with D possibly TRBD1 on 5 matching bases. V was pared by 8 bases and J by 4 bases, with 17 bases between. This CDR3 contains 13 residues. The germline V gene has CDR1 SQVTM and CDR2 ANQGSEA. The CDR3 nucleotides are TGCAGCACCATAGACGGGGCCCGCACTGAAGCTTTCTTT. This translates into CSTIDGARTEAFF.

This clonotype turned up a few times. The chain combines TRBV29-1 with TRBJ2-2; no reliable D call. The germline V and J ends were trimmed by 6 bases and 2 bases, with 10 bases remaining between them. The length of the CDR3 is 13 residues. Germline V gives CDR1 SQVTM, CDR2 ANQGSEA. CDR3 DNA sequence: TGCAGCGTCCCTGGGCTAAACACCGGGGAGCTGTTTTTT. Translating it yields CSVPGLNTGELFF.

The chain is built from TRBV5-1 and TRBJ2-1; 8 nucleotides match TRBD2. This CDR3 comprises 15 residues. Germline V gives CDR1 SGHRS, CDR2 YFSETQ. With 2 bases clipped from V and 4 bases from J, the junction kept 5 bases outside the gene matches. The CDR3 loop reads CASSFPRGDYNEQFF. CDR3 in DNA: TGCGCCAGCAGCTTCCCGCGGGGGGATTACAATGAGCAGTTCTTC.

This clonotype was observed a few times. This chain joins TRBV12-3 or TRBV12-4 and TRBJ2-7; 8 bases align to TRBD2. The CDR3 sequence is 16 residues long. With V trimmed by 4 bases and J by 2 bases, 10 bases remained unmatched. The chain's CDR3 is CASSSPGTSQTYEQYF. DNA of the CDR3: TGTGCCAGCAGTTCCCCCGGGACTAGTCAAACCTACGAGCAGTACTTC.

V usage is TRBV10-3 and J usage is TRBJ1-1; 9 bases align to TRBD1. Germline loops: CDR1 ENHRY, CDR2 SYGVKD. J lost 3 bases, V lost 6 bases, and 5 bases had no gene match. CDR3 length equals 14 residues. CDR3: CAISRRDRDTEAFF. The CDR3 DNA reads TGTGCCATCAGCCGCCGGGACAGGGACACTGAAGCTTTCTTT.

V is TRBV20-1 and J is TRBJ1-1, with 12 bases aligning to TRBD1. The CDR3 is 16 amino acids. The ends lost 3 bases at V and 1 base at J; junction bases unmatched: 6. The germline V gene encodes CDR1 DFQATT and CDR2 SNEGSKA (reference sequence). Here the CDR3 DNA reads TGCAGTGCTAGTACGGGACAGGGGGCACGGAACACTGAAGCTTTCTTT. Encoded protein: CSASTGQGARNTEAFF.

Only a few counts were recorded for this clonotype. The gene calls are TRBV4-2 and TRBJ1-1; 10 nucleotides match TRBD1. There are 16 residues in the CDR3. Germline V gives CDR1 LGHNA, CDR2 YNFKEQ. The V gene end was trimmed by 5 bases and the J gene end by 1 base; junction bases not matched to a gene: 7. In DNA, the CDR3 is TGTGCCAGCAGCACTGACAGGGGGCGGGGGAACACTGAAGCTTTCTTT. This sequence encodes CASSTDRGRGNTEAFF.

The J gene is TRBJ2-1, the V gene TRBV12-3 or TRBV12-4; no reliable D call. CDR3 size: 11 residues. The V and J ends lost 5 bases and 12 bases respectively, with 11 bases between them. In nucleotides, the CDR3 is TGTGCCAGCAGTATACAGAGGTCGCAGTTCTTC. Its protein product is CASSIQRSQFF.

This clonotype was detected a few times. The rearrangement links TRBV15 to TRBJ2-2; TRBD1 is a possible D gene (6 bases). CDR1 and CDR2 from the germline V gene are LNHNV and YYDKDF (reference sequence). The CDR3 totals 15 residues. Trimming pared 5 bases from V and 5 bases from J, leaving 15 bases between. The CDR3 is CATSSQGIRTGELFF. The CDR3 DNA follows: TGTGCCACCAGCTCACAGGGAATTAGGACCGGGGAGCTGTTTTTT.

The chain employs TRBV20-1 and TRBJ2-7, with 7 bases fitting TRBD2. The CDR3 length is 13 residues. Per germline, CDR1 DFQATT and CDR2 SNEGSKA (reference sequence). V dropped 4 bases and J dropped 3; count of bases not matched to a gene: 6. CDR3: CSAKGRGGYEQYF. CDR3 in DNA: TGCAGTGCTAAGGGGCGCGGGGGCTACGAGCAGTACTTC.

The chain joins TRBV7-9 to TRBJ1-1; D not resolved. V lost 0 bases, J lost 4 bases, and 12 bases lay in between. The CDR3 consists of 15 residues. Germline V lookup: CDR1 SEHNR, CDR2 FQNEAQ (reference sequence). CDR3: CASSLAPVGSTEAFF. The DNA for the CDR3 is TGTGCCAGCAGCTTAGCCCCGGTGGGGAGCACTGAAGCTTTCTTT. The variable domain in full, with the rest retrieved from reference TRBV7-9 and TRBJ1-1, is DTGVSQNPRHKITKRGQNVTFRCDPISEHNRLYWYRQTLGQGPEFLTYFQNEAQLEKSRLLSDRFSAERPKGSFSTLEIQRTEQGDSAMYLCASSLAPVGSTEAFFGQGTRLTVV.

A few counts support this clonotype. The rearrangement links TRBV19 to TRBJ2-1; 10 bases are shared with TRBD1. The CDR3 has 13 residues. V gave up 6 bases and J gave up 6 bases; unmatched junction bases: 2. The germline V gene has CDR1 LNHDA and CDR2 SQIVND (reference sequence). CDR3 bases: TGTGCCAGTAGGGGACAGGGGTTCAATGAGCAGTTCTTC. This translates into CASRGQGFNEQFF.

This clonotype was seen a few times. The chain is built from TRBV4-1 and TRBJ2-3; 12 bases map to TRBD2. The CDR3 is made up of 16 amino acids. The trim removed 2 bases at V and 7 bases at J, leaving 7 bases unmatched. Germline V gene sequence: CDR1 MGHRA, CDR2 YSYEKL. The CDR3 DNA follows: TGCGCCAGCAGCCAACGAACTAGCGGGGGGATATATACGCAGTATTTT. Translating gives CASSQRTSGGIYTQYF.

This clonotype showed up just a few times. At one boundary the junction diverges from the germline segment, which might be a read error. The CDR3 DNA reads as TGTGCCAGCAGTCCGACACTTCTCTCCGACGAGCAGTACTTC. Protein product: CASSPTLLSDEQYF. The rearrangement links TRBV27 to TRBJ2-7; D remains ambiguous. This CDR3 is 14 amino acids long. CDR1 is MNHEY and CDR2 is SMNVEV in the germline V gene (reference sequence).

The table lists this clonotype with a few counts. V gene TRBV18 combines with J gene TRBJ2-4, with TRBD1 identical over 9 bases. Germline V lookup: CDR1 KGHSH, CDR2 LQKENI. CDR3 length: 17 amino acids. The V segment lost 1 base and the J segment 7 bases; nucleotides outside the gene matches: 11. CDR3: CASSPRSTGTGMNIQYF. Here the CDR3 DNA reads TGTGCCAGCTCACCACGCTCGACCGGGACAGGGATGAACATTCAGTACTTC.

CDR3 nucleotides: TGCAGCGTTGGAAGGGTCAATGAGCAGTTCTTC. It translates to CSVGRVNEQFF. The V gene is TRBV29-1, the J gene TRBJ2-1; D not certain. Germline values: CDR1 SQVTM, CDR2 ANQGSEA. The CDR3 has 11 amino acids. V was shortened by 4 bases and J by 6 bases, with 7 bases between the two germline ends.

This clonotype appeared once. V gene TRBV28 combines with J gene TRBJ2-1; D is unresolved. The CDR3 spans 15 residues. V shed 6 bases and J shed 3 bases, with 15 bases lying between them. The germline gives CDR1 MDHEN, CDR2 SYDVKM. The CDR3 nucleotides are TGTGCCAGCAGCTCTTGGGCCCTCGTCTACAATGAGCAGTTCTTC. Protein sequence: CASSSWALVYNEQFF.

This clonotype was seen at least ten times. V is TRBV12-3 or TRBV12-4 and J is TRBJ1-1; no clear D. This CDR3 has 14 residues. Trimming pared 3 bases from V and 0 bases from J, leaving 8 bases between. In DNA form, the CDR3 reads TGTGCCAGCAGTTTCTCCGGTATGAACACTGAAGCTTTCTTT. It encodes CASSFSGMNTEAFF.

The chain links TRBV7-9 to TRBJ2-7; D might be TRBD1 (6 bases). This CDR3 comprises 15 residues. Germline V gene sequence: CDR1 SEHNR, CDR2 FQNEAQ (reference sequence). V was trimmed by 5 bases and J by 4 bases, leaving 18 bases between them. In DNA form, the CDR3 reads TGTGCCAGCAGCCCGGGACACCTAGGGATTTACGAGCAGTACTTC. It translates to CASSPGHLGIYEQYF.